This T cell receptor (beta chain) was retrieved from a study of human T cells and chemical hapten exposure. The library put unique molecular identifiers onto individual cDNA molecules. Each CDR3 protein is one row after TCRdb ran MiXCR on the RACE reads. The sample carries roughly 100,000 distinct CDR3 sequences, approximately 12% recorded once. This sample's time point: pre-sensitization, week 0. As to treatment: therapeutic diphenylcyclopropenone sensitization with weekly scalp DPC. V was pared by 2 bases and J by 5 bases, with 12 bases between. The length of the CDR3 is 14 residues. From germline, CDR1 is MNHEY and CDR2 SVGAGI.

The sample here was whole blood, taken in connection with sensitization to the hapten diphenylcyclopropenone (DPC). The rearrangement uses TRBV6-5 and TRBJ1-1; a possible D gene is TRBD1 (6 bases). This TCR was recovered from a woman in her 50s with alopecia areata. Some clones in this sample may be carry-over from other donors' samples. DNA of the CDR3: TGTGCCAGCAGTTACGGGGGGGCTGTGACTGAAGCTTTCTTT. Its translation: CASSYGGAVTEAFF.